These 20 T cell receptor beta chains share one sample of origin, sequenced in a study of graft-versus-host responses after intestinal transplantation. Profiled with immunoSEQ multiplex PCR; TCRdb holds only in-frame clones, not every one. The sample gives approximately 90,000 clones, around 93% of which show up once; roughly 2% is in the top ten. These receptors have no known antigen. Sequencing was performed on unstimulated CD8+ T cells sorted from spleen or lymph node cells, taken before intestinal transplant. Receptors were obtained from a human donor who received an intestinal transplant.

The chain links TRBV27 to TRBJ1-6; D gene unclear. This CDR3 has 13 residues. Germline V gives CDR1 MNHEY, CDR2 SMNVEV (reference sequence). V shed 3 bases and J shed 7 bases, with 7 bases lying between them. CDR3 amino acids: CASSLRVNSPLHF. The CDR3 DNA is TGTGCCAGCAGTTTGAGGGTGAATTCACCCCTCCACTTT.

V and J are TRBV11-2 and TRBJ1-1; a possible D gene is TRBD1 (5 bases). CDR1 SGHAT and CDR2 FQNNGV come from the germline V gene. The CDR3 is made up of 11 amino acids. V lost 10 bases and J 11 bases, leaving 17 bases between the germline ends. The CDR3 region has the DNA TGTGCCACCCAGACACGGGGGACGGCTTTCTTT. This codes for CATQTRGTAFF.

The rearrangement links TRBV6-6 to TRBJ2-7, with D perhaps TRBD1 (5 bases). The CDR3 contains 15 residues. V gave up 2 bases and J gave up 2 bases, with 13 bases separating them. Per the germline V gene, CDR1 is MNHNY and CDR2 is SVGAGI (reference sequence). The CDR3 sequence is CASSYPPQGPYEQYF. The CDR3 region has the DNA TGTGCCAGCAGTTACCCCCCCCAGGGCCCCTACGAGCAGTACTTC.

The chain uses TRBV4-3 and TRBJ2-7; 12 bases are shared with TRBD2. Germline CDR1 and CDR2: LGHNA and YSLEER. The CDR3 totals 21 residues. V dropped 1 base and J dropped 0; count of bases not matched to a gene: 16. CDR3 bases: TGCGCCAGCAGCCAAGCCCTACCGAGACTAGCGGGGGCCCTGAGCTCCTACGAGCAGTACTTC. This sequence encodes CASSQALPRLAGALSSYEQYF.

Only one count was recorded for this clone. The gene calls are TRBV27 and TRBJ1-2; 9 bases map to TRBD1. V shed 5 bases and J 8 bases; nucleotides not matched to a gene: 9. Germline CDR1 reads MNHEY; CDR2 reads SMNVEV (reference sequence). This CDR3 contains 14 residues. For the CDR3, the DNA is TGTGCCAGCAGTCCCGGGACAGGGTTGTTCGGCTACACCTTC. It translates to CASSPGTGLFGYTF.

This sequence joins TRBV7-8 and TRBJ2-5; tentatively, D is TRBD2 (5 bases). CDR1 and CDR2 from the germline V gene are SGHVS and FQNEAQ. This CDR3 spans 17 amino acids. Trimming took off 2 bases at V and 1 base at J, with 17 bases between the two ends. The CDR3 is CASSLRGAYGVQETQYF. DNA of the CDR3: TGTGCCAGCAGCTTAAGAGGTGCATACGGGGTCCAAGAGACCCAGTACTTC.

The chain uses TRBV4-3 and TRBJ2-7; possibly TRBD2 for D (6 bases). The germline gives CDR1 LGHNA, CDR2 YSLEER. Trimming shortened V by 0 bases and J by 5 bases, and 14 bases separated the two germline ends. This CDR3 spans 15 amino acids. The CDR3 loop is CASSQERAGMDEQYF. Here the CDR3 DNA reads TGCGCCAGCAGCCAAGAAAGGGCGGGGATGGACGAGCAGTACTTC.

The rearrangement joins TRBV7-9 to TRBJ2-5, with TRBD2 identical over 13 bases. The germline V gene encodes CDR1 SEHNR and CDR2 FQNEAQ (reference sequence). The length of the CDR3 is 16 residues. After removal of 5 bases from V and 5 bases from J, the junction contained 8 bases not matched to a gene. The CDR3 loop reads CASSHRTSGGFETQYF. Here the CDR3 DNA reads TGTGCCAGCAGCCACCGGACTAGCGGGGGTTTTGAGACCCAGTACTTC.

The gene calls are TRBV7-8 and TRBJ2-2, with D possibly matching TRBD1 (6 bases). Germline lookup yields CDR1 SGHVS and CDR2 FQNEAQ. The V gene lost 8 bases and the J gene lost 5 bases, with 15 bases spanning the gap. The CDR3 has 14 residues. The CDR3 DNA reads as TGTGCCAGCCCTCGGACAAGGGGGACCGGGGAGCTGTTTTTT. It encodes CASPRTRGTGELFF. The whole variable domain, filled in from reference TRBV7-8 and TRBJ2-2, reads GAGVSQSPRYKVAKRGQDVALRCDPISGHVSLFWYQQALGQGPEFLTYFQNEAQLDKSGLPSDRFFAERPEGSVSTLKIQRTQQEDSAVYLCASPRTRGTGELFFGEGSRLTVL.

The rearrangement joins TRBV4-3 to TRBJ1-2, with D maybe TRBD1 (5 bases). The CDR3 is made up of 14 amino acids. The germline CDR1 and CDR2 sequences are LGHNA and YSLEER. V was clipped by 0 bases and J by 4 bases, with 9 bases between them. CDR3 sequence (DNA): TGCGCCAGCAGCCAAGAGGGAGGGACCTATGGCTACACCTTC. It encodes CASSQEGGTYGYTF.

The chain joins TRBV18 to TRBJ2-7; possibly TRBD1 for D (6 bases). This CDR3 contains 15 residues. Germline CDR1 and CDR2: KGHSH and LQKENI. V dropped 2 bases and J dropped 5 bases, with 16 bases sitting between them. This chain's CDR3 is CASSPGAGEIDEQYF. CDR3 in DNA: TGTGCCAGCTCACCAGGGGCAGGGGAGATCGACGAGCAGTACTTC.

The gene calls are TRBV19 and TRBJ1-3; the D is unclear. The ends were cut back, 1 base at V and 5 bases at J, with 18 bases in the middle. Germline V CDR1 and CDR2: LNHDA, SQIVND (reference sequence). CDR3 length: 17 amino acids. The CDR3 is CASSIGPGGSGRNTIYF. CDR3 DNA sequence: TGTGCCAGTAGTATAGGCCCGGGAGGATCCGGACGAAACACCATATATTTT.

The chain carries TRBV6-1 and TRBJ2-2; a possible D gene is TRBD1 (6 bases). Germline CDR1 reads MNHNS; CDR2 reads SASEGT. V was shortened by 5 bases and J by 13 bases, with 14 bases between the two germline ends. The CDR3 sequence is 12 residues long. The CDR3 DNA reads TGTGCCAGCAGTTTGGGCAGGGGCGGGCTGTTTTTT. Its translation: CASSLGRGGLFF.

The chain couples TRBV30 to TRBJ2-7, with TRBD2 matching over 11 bases. Germline V gives CDR1 GTSNPN, CDR2 SVGIG (reference sequence). The ends lost 4 bases at V and 2 bases at J; junction bases unmatched: 1. This CDR3 is 13 amino acids long. The CDR3 DNA sequence: TGTGCCTGGAATAGCGGGGGGGCCTACGAGCAGTACTTC. It translates to CAWNSGGAYEQYF.

The V and J genes are TRBV19 and TRBJ1-2, with 9 bases fitting TRBD1. CDR1 is LNHDA and CDR2 is SQIVND in the germline V gene (reference sequence). The CDR3 is made up of 11 amino acids. V lost 11 bases and J lost 8; bases outside the gene matches: 6. The CDR3, as DNA: TGTGCCGGGGGACAGGGAAGCGGCTACACCTTC. Protein product: CAGGQGSGYTF.

This clone was counted a single time. The J gene is TRBJ2-1, the V gene TRBV4-3; 8 nucleotides match TRBD1. The V gene's germline CDR1 is LGHNA and CDR2 YSLEER. V lost 2 bases, J lost 4 bases, and 13 bases stayed unmatched. CDR3 length equals 18 residues. The CDR3 bases are TGCGCCAGCAGCCAACGAAGACAGGGGACCAACTCTTACAATGAGCAGTTCTTC. Translation: CASSQRRQGTNSYNEQFF.

The chain carries TRBV7-9 and TRBJ1-2; D not certain. Germline values: CDR1 SEHNR, CDR2 FQNEAQ (reference sequence). This CDR3 contains 17 residues. V dropped 6 bases and J dropped 4 bases, with 24 bases sitting between them. CDR3 loop: CASSSDGFYKSGYGYTF. The CDR3 DNA follows: TGTGCCAGCAGTAGCGACGGATTTTATAAATCGGGCTATGGCTACACCTTC.

Remarks on this clone: Additional DNA sequences in this sample encode the identical CDR3. The chain uses TRBV9 and TRBJ1-3; D remains unclear. The CDR3 is 14 amino acids. CDR1 is SGDLS and CDR2 is YYNGEE in the germline V gene. Trimming shortened V by 0 bases and J by 0 bases, and 4 bases separated the two germline ends. CDR3 DNA sequence: TGTGCCAGCAGCGTAGGCGACTCTGGAAACACCATATATTTT. Translation: CASSVGDSGNTIYF.

CDR3 nucleotide sequence: TGTGCCAGCAGCCCGGGGACTCACCTCTACGAGCAGTACTTC. Translated: CASSPGTHLYEQYF. This rearrangement joins TRBV27 to TRBJ2-7; tentative D call: TRBD2 (6 bases). This CDR3 has 14 amino acids. Germline assignment: CDR1 MNHEY and CDR2 SMNVEV (reference sequence). Deletions cut 6 bases from V and 3 bases from J, with 15 bases between.

This chain uses TRBV29-1 with TRBJ2-7, with TRBD1 as a possible D gene (5 bases). The CDR3 is 14 residues long. Germline V CDR1 and CDR2: SQVTM, ANQGSEA. Trimming took off 1 base at V and 2 bases at J, with 12 bases between the two ends. CDR3 region: CSVEAGDSAYEQYF. The CDR3 DNA is TGCAGCGTTGAAGCGGGTGACAGCGCCTACGAGCAGTACTTC.